This T cell receptor beta chain is drawn from a study of CD8+CD57+ T cells in acquired aplastic anemia. About the study: Read counts for CD4+ cells (from healthy donors) averaged around 10 million.

CDR1 and CDR2 (germline): SGHVS, FQNEAQ. The CDR3 extends over 15 amino acids. V was cut by 5 bases and J by 4 bases, with 17 bases left in between. Genomic DNA provided the template from which TCR beta VDJ and CDR3 profiles were obtained. One entry per CDR3 protein, called by TCRdb with MiXCR from the reads. This sample has some 130,000 distinct CDR3 sequences, with around two fifths found just once. The chain links TRBV7-8 to TRBJ1-2; D call uncertain. The sequencing sample was made of sorted CD4+, CD8+, or CD8+CD57+ T cells (not recorded which) from PBMCs. This clonotype was sampled from a human donor in good health, serving as a control. In DNA form, the CDR3 reads TGTGCCAGCAGCCCGGGCCAGACATATAGCTATGGCTACACCTTC. Amino acids: CASSPGQTYSYGYTF.